This TCR beta chain was identified during a study of blood T cells in healthy people across ages. About this clonotype: Its target is not known.

General observations from the study: In long-lived donors, naive CD4+ cell counts and diversity exceeded those of aged donors. Getting older went along with TCR beta diversity per million T cells dropping roughly linearly.

Primers used in a second PCR of roughly 7 to 12 cycles were a sample-barcoded 5' primer and a J-beta primer mix. Through a template-switch adaptor with 12 random nucleotides, each cDNA molecule received a tag. One entry per CDR3 protein, called by TCRdb with MiXCR from the 5' RACE reads. The sample lists 1.5 million to 2 million distinct CDR3 sequences; around half were seen once. Each sample used at least 6.5 million PBMCs. The germline V gene encodes CDR1 ENHRY and CDR2 SYGVKD. This CDR3 is 10 amino acids long. V lost 7 bases to trimming and J lost 7 bases, with 5 bases between them. The sequence came from a middle-aged woman in good health. This chain links TRBV10-3 with TRBJ2-1, with D unclear. The specimen was blood. The CDR3 DNA reads TGTGCCATCAAGGGAAATGAGCAGTTCTTC. As protein: CAIKGNEQFF.